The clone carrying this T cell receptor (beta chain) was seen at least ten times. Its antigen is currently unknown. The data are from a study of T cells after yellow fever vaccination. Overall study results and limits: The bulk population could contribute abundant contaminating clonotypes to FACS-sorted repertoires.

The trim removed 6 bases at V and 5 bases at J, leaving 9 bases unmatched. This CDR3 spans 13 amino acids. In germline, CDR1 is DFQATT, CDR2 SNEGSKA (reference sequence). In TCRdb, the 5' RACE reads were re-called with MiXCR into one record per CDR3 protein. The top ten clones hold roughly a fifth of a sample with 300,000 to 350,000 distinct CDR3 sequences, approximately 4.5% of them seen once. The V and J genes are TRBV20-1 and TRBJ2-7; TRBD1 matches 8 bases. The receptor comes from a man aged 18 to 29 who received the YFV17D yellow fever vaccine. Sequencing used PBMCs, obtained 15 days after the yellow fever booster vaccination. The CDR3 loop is CSARQGSYDEQYF. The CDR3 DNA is TGCAGTGCGCGACAGGGGTCCTACGACGAGCAGTACTTC.